This T cell receptor beta chain emerged from a study of a mutant IDH1 vaccine in newly diagnosed glioma. As for the study in general: The vaccination schedule gave patients eight doses in weeks 1, 3, 5, 7, 11, 15, 19 and 23. An approximately 62% male, approximately 38% female split and a mean age of about 40 years characterized treated patients. Patients had received radiotherapy, temozolomide, or both previously, most receiving both.

Generated by immunoSEQ multiplex PCR, the TCRdb table keeps only in-frame clones and is missing some. The table lists about 82,000 clones, around 85% of them singletons, with roughly 2% in the top ten. As to this clone: Its antigen is undetermined.

The CDR3 is 15 amino acids. Germline V CDR1 and CDR2: SGHTA, FQGNSA. V was shortened by 5 bases and J by 8 bases, with 18 bases between the two germline ends. As to time point: week 23, last vaccination. The investigators gave 300 ug of mutant IDH1 20-mer peptide in each vaccine dose, together with topical imiquimod. Donor diagnoses consisted of new WHO grade 3 or 4 IDH1-mutant, ATRX-lost astrocytomas. The sequence was obtained from a man aged 25-45 years with glioma. Some clones in this sample may be carry-over from other donors' samples. The rearrangement uses TRBV7-2 and TRBJ1-4; a weak D match, TRBD1 (6 bases). Sequencing used PBMCs, obtained from a glioma patient whose treatment included an IDH1 peptide vaccine. This CDR3 reads CASSPKGGAYEKLFF. Here the CDR3 DNA reads TGTGCCAGCAGCCCAAAGGGGGGGGCATACGAAAAACTGTTTTTT.